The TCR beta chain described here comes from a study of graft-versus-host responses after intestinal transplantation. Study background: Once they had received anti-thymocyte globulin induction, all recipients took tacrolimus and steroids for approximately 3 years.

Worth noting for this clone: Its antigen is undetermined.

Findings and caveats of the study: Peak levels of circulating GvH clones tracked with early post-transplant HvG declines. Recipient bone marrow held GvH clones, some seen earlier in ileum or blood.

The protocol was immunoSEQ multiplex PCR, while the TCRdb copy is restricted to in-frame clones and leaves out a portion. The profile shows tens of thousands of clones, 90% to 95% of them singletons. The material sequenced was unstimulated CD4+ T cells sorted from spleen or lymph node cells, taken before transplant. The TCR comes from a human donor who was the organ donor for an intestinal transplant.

The CDR3 region has the DNA TGTGCCACGACGAGAGGGGGCGCGTCGGTCACTGAAGCTTTCTTT. Its translation is CATTRGGASVTEAFF. The chain is built from TRBV10-3 and TRBJ1-1; 7 nucleotides match TRBD1. Germline values: CDR1 ENHRY, CDR2 SYGVKD. J was trimmed by 4 bases and V by 10 bases; bases with no gene match: 15. The CDR3 extends over 15 amino acids.